This T cell receptor beta chain was sequenced in a study of blood T cell repertoires in COVID-19. The wider study: Sites across the United States, Italy and Spain contributed samples from acute and convalescent COVID-19. The cDNA or gDNA used as material had been derived from T cells, B-cell-depleted T cells, or PBMCs.

The CDR3 has 12 amino acids. CDR1 and CDR2 (germline): MDHEN, SYDVKM. V was clipped by 8 bases and J by 0 bases, with 5 bases between them. In the authors' methods: Using reference gene primer amplification, nucleated cell counts were estimated. Sequencing used immunoSEQ multiplex PCR; TCRdb keeps in-frame clones, though not all of them. That table supplies the V and J calls and clone size; D and trimming were determined from the DNA. This sample carries over 75,000 clones, more than 70% of them seen once, and the ten largest clones take 2.5% to 3.5%. The chain combines TRBV28 with TRBJ1-5; D is uncertain. Sample: peripheral blood. The clonotype originates from a woman aged 80 or over with acute or convalescent COVID-19. The CDR3 DNA is TGTGCCAGCTCCGGTAGCAATCAGCCCCAGCATTTT. Its translation is CASSGSNQPQHF.